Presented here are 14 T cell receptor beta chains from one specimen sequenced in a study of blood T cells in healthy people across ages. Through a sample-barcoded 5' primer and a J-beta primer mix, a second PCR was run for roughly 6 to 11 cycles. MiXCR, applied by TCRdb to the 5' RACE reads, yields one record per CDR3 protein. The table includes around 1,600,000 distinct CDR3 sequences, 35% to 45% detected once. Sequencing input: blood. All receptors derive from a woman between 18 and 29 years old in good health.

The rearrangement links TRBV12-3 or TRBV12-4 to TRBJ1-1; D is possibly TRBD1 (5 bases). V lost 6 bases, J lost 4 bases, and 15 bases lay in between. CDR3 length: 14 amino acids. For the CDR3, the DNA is TGTGCCAGCAGACCGACAGCGGGGGTCACTGAAGCTTTCTTT. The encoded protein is CASRPTAGVTEAFF.

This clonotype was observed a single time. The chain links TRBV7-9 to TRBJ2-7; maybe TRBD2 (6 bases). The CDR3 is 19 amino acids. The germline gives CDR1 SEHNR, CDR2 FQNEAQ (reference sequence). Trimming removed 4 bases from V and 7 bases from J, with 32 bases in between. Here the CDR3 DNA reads TGTGCCAGCAGCTCTGAACATCCTTGGCGGGGTGGGACCTACAATGAGCAGTACTTC. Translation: CASSSEHPWRGGTYNEQYF.

The CDR3 DNA sequence: TGTGCCAGCAGCCCCCTTACCAAACGCAATGAGCAGTTCTTC. It translates to CASSPLTKRNEQFF. The V and J genes are TRBV2 and TRBJ2-1, with D unresolved. There are 14 residues in the CDR3. CDR1 SNHLY and CDR2 FYNNEI come from the germline V gene. The V end lost 6 bases, the J end lost 6 bases, and 15 bases lay between the germline ends.

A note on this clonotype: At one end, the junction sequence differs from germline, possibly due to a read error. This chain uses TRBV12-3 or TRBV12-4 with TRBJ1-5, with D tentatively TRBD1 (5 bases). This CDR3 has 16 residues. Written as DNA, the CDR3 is TGTGCCAGCAGTACCCGGGACGGCCATAGCAATCAGCACCAGCATTTT. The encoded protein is CASSTRDGHSNQHQHF.

DNA for the CDR3: TGTGCCAGCGTTCCGCGCACTAACACCGGGGAGCTGTTTTTT. Translated, it gives CASVPRTNTGELFF. This chain joins TRBV2 and TRBJ2-2; D gene ambiguous. This CDR3 has 14 residues. Germline-derived CDR1 and CDR2 are SNHLY and FYNNEI. V was cut by 8 bases and J by 2 bases, with 12 bases left in between. Full variable domain (rest looked up from reference TRBV2 and TRBJ2-2): EPEVTQTPSHQVTQMGQEVILRCVPISNHLYFYWYRQILGQKVEFLVSFYNNEISEKSEIFDDQFSVERPDGSNFTLKIRSTKLEDSAMYFCASVPRTNTGELFFGEGSRLTVL.

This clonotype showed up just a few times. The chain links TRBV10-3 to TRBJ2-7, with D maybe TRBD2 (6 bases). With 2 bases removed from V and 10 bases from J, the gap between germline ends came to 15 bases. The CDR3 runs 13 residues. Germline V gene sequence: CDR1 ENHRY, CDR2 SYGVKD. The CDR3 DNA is TGTGCCATCAGTGAGCTGGAGGGAGATCAACAGTACTTC. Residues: CAISELEGDQQYF.

The CDR3 sequence is CSAAVPGLAGVYEQYF. In DNA, the CDR3 is TGCAGTGCTGCAGTACCGGGACTAGCGGGAGTATACGAGCAGTACTTC. The V call is TRBV20-1, the J call TRBJ2-5, with TRBD2 identical over 14 bases. The J call is doubtful: the DNA matches TRBJ2-7 better. Per the germline V gene, CDR1 is DFQATT and CDR2 is SNEGSKA (reference sequence). The CDR3 totals 16 residues.

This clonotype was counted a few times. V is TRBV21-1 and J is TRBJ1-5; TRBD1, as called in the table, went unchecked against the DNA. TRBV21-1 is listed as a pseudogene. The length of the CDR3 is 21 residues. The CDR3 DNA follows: TGTGCCAGCAGCAAAAATCCTTTAAAGATCCGGGACGGATATAGCAATCAGCCCCAGCATTTT. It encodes CASSKNPLKIRDGYSNQPQHF.

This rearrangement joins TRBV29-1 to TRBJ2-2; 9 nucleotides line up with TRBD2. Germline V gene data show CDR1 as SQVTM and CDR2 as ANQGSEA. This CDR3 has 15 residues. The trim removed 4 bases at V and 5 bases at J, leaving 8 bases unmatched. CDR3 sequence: CSVALREGRTGELFF. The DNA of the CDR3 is TGCAGCGTTGCTTTGCGGGAGGGCCGGACCGGGGAGCTGTTTTTT.

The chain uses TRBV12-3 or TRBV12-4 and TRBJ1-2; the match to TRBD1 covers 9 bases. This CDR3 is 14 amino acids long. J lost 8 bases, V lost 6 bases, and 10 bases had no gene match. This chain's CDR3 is CASSTDRGKSGYTF. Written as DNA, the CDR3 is TGTGCCAGCAGCACTGACAGGGGGAAATCGGGCTACACCTTC.

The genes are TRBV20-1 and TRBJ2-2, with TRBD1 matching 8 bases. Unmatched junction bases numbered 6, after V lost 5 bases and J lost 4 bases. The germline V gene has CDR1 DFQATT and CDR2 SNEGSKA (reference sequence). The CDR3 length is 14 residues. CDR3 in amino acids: CSAGDRTSTGELFF. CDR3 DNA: TGCAGTGCTGGGGACAGGACATCCACCGGGGAGCTGTTTTTT.

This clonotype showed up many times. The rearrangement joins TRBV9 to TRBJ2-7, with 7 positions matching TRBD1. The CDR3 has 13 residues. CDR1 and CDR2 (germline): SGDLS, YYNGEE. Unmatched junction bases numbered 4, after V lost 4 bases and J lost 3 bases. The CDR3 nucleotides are TGTGCCAGCAGCACCCGGGACAGCTACGAGCAGTACTTC. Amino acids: CASSTRDSYEQYF.

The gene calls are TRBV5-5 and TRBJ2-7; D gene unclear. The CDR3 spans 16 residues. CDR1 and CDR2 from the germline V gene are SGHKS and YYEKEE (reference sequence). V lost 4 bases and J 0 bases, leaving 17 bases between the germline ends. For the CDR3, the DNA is TGTGCCAGCAGCCCAGGTTGGGCGTCCTACTCCTACGAGCAGTACTTC. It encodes CASSPGWASYSYEQYF. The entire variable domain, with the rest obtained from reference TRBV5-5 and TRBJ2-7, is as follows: DAGVTQSPTHLIKTRGQQVTLRCSPISGHKSVSWYQQVLGQGPQFIFQYYEKEERGRGNFPDRFSARQFPNYSSELNVNALLLGDSALYLCASSPGWASYSYEQYFGPGTRLTVT.

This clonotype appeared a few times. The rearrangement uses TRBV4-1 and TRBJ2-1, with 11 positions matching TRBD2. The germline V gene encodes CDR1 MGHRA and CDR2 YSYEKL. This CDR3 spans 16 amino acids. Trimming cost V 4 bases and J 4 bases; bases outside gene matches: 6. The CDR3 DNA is TGCGCCAGCAGCCTACTGGGACTAGCGGTGTACAATGAGCAGTTCTTC. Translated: CASSLLGLAVYNEQFF.